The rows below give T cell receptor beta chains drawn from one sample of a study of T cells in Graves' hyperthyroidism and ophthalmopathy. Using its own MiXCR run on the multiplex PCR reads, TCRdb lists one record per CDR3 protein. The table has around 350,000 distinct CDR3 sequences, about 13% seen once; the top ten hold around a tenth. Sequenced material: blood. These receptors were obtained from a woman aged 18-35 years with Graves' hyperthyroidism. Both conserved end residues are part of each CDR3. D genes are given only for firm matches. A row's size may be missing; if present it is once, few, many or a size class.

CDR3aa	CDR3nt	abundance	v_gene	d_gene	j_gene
CASSPGRRNEKLFF	TGTGCCAGCAGTCCGGGACGAAGAAATGAAAAACTGTTTTTT	few	TRBV6-1	.	TRBJ1-4
CASTLTMDRNFNQPQHF	TGTGCCAGCACCCTTACCATGGACAGGAACTTCAATCAGCCCCAGCATTTT	few	TRBV6-1	TRBD1	TRBJ1-5
CASSYSSMVGPGEQYF	TGTGCCAGCAGTTACTCGAGTATGGTAGGGCCGGGCGAGCAGTACTTC	.	TRBV6-2/TRBV6-3	.	TRBJ2-7
CASSYSWPSGQQETQYF	TGTGCCAGCAGTTACTCTTGGCCTAGCGGACAACAAGAGACCCAGTACTTC	few	TRBV6-5	TRBD2	TRBJ2-5
CSAANDLSYEQYF	TGCAGTGCTGCCAACGACCTTTCCTACGAGCAGTACTTC	many	TRBV20-1	.	TRBJ2-7
CASSWTGWESPLHF	TGTGCCAGCAGTTGGACAGGGTGGGAGTCACCCCTCCACTTT	.	TRBV6-2/TRBV6-3	TRBD1	TRBJ1-6
CASSSYRGRAGELFF	TGTGCCAGCAGCTCATACAGGGGGCGCGCCGGGGAGCTGTTTTTT	many	TRBV7-2	TRBD1	TRBJ2-2
CASIGGQAEEAFF	TGTGCCAGCATCGGAGGACAGGCGGAAGAAGCTTTCTTT	few	TRBV6-4	TRBD1	TRBJ1-1
CAISRGTDTYEQYF	TGTGCCATCAGCCGAGGGACGGATACCTACGAGCAGTACTTC	many	TRBV10-3	.	TRBJ2-7
CASSLSGAGTDTQYF	TGTGCCAGCAGCTTATCAGGGGCCGGCACAGATACGCAGTATTTT	many	TRBV7-3	.	TRBJ2-3
CASSSGPLNQPQHF	TGTGCCAGCAGCTCAGGGCCCCTTAATCAGCCCCAGCATTTT	many	TRBV7-9	.	TRBJ1-5
CACVRDRRTIYF	TGTGCCTGCGTCCGCGATCGTCGGACCATATATTTT	few	TRBV19	.	TRBJ1-3
CASSLRREETQYF	TGTGCCAGCAGCTTAAGGAGGGAAGAGACCCAGTACTTC	many	TRBV7-3	.	TRBJ2-5
CASTGTTVTGEAFF	TGTGCCAGCACCGGTACGACAGTGACTGGTGAAGCTTTCTTT	many	TRBV7-9	.	TRBJ1-1
CASSQQTGDFYGYTF	TGTGCCAGCAGCCAGCAGACAGGGGACTTCTATGGCTACACCTTC	many	TRBV14	TRBD1	TRBJ1-2
CASSLGGWTGGEETQYF	TGTGCCAGCAGCTTAGGTGGCTGGACAGGGGGCGAAGAGACCCAGTACTTC	many	TRBV11-3	TRBD1	TRBJ2-5
CASSLALAGLQETQYF	TGTGCCAGCAGCTTAGCACTAGCGGGACTCCAAGAGACCCAGTACTTC	many	TRBV11-1	TRBD2	TRBJ2-5
CASSAHLAGGVYF	TGTGCCAGCAGCGCTCACTTAGCGGGAGGGGTGTACTTC	.	TRBV9	TRBD2	TRBJ2-4
CASSLGRRSWQPQHF	TGTGCCAGCAGTTTGGGGCGTCGGTCATGGCAGCCCCAGCATTTT	many	TRBV28	.	TRBJ1-5
CASSFGTINYGYTF	TGTGCCAGCAGTTTTGGGACAATTAACTATGGCTACACCTTC	many	TRBV28	.	TRBJ1-2
CASSLKKWSTEAFF	TGTGCCAGCAGCCTAAAAAAGTGGTCCACTGAAGCTTTCTTT	many	TRBV28	.	TRBJ1-1
CASSLVGGNTEAFF	TGCGCCAGCAGCTTGGTGGGTGGGAACACTGAAGCTTTCTTT	many	TRBV5-1	.	TRBJ1-1
CASSLLGERVYGYTF	TGTGCCAGCAGCTTGTTGGGGGAGCGGGTCTATGGCTACACCTTC	.	TRBV5-4	.	TRBJ1-2
CASSFSVRQGAPVMGEQYF	TGTGCCAGCAGCTTTTCAGTACGACAGGGGGCACCCGTAATGGGCGAGCAGTACTTC	many	TRBV5-6	TRBD1	TRBJ2-7
CASSLYSGELFF	TGTGCCAGCAGCTTATACTCCGGGGAGCTGTTTTTT	many	TRBV7-2	.	TRBJ2-2
CASSETIAKNIQYF	TGTGCCAGCAGTGAAACAATAGCCAAAAACATTCAGTACTTC	few	TRBV6-1	.	TRBJ2-4
CASSERTSPTLYYEQYF	TGTGCCAGCAGCGAACGGACAAGCCCGACCTTATACTACGAGCAGTACTTC	.	TRBV2	.	TRBJ2-7
CASSPRQGRGDEQFF	TGTGCCAGCAGCCCCCGTCAGGGCCGAGGGGATGAGCAGTTCTTC	few	TRBV7-9	.	TRBJ2-1
CASSAPPREKLFF	TGTGCCAGCAGTGCCCCGCCCCGGGAAAAACTGTTTTTT	many	TRBV12-3/TRBV12-4	.	TRBJ1-4
CASSPLLGSDYEQYF	TGTGCCAGCTCACCACTTCTGGGATCGGACTACGAGCAGTACTTC	many	TRBV18	.	TRBJ2-7
CASSLSIWTVFLDGQFF	TGTGCCAGCAGTTTATCGATTTGGACCGTCTTCCTCGATGGGCAGTTCTTC	many	TRBV27	.	TRBJ2-1
CASSLVGGRLSTEAFF	TGCGCCAGCAGCTTGGTAGGCGGCAGGCTCAGTACTGAAGCTTTCTTT	many	TRBV5-1	.	TRBJ1-1
CASSLGGGIIGNSPLHF	TGTGCCAGCAGCTTAGGGGGGGGGATCATCGGTAATTCACCCCTCCACTTT	.	TRBV7-9	.	TRBJ1-6
CASVQGSNSPLHF	TGTGCCAGTGTACAGGGATCGAATTCACCCCTCCACTTT	many	TRBV28	.	TRBJ1-6
CASSSVAGELFF	TGTGCCAGCAGTTCGGTGGCCGGGGAGCTGTTTTTT	few	TRBV27	.	TRBJ2-2
CASSPRFRTNGYTF	TGTGCCAGTAGTCCAAGATTCCGAACAAATGGCTACACCTTC	many	TRBV19	.	TRBJ1-2
CASNIVGRGQETQYF	TGTGCCAGTAATATAGTAGGGCGCGGACAAGAGACCCAGTACTTC	.	TRBV19	.	TRBJ2-5
CASSFLGGESEAQYF	TGTGCCAGCAGCTTTCTTGGCGGGGAGAGCGAAGCCCAGTACTTC	once	TRBV7-6	.	TRBJ2-5
CASSPRDRSPETQYF	TGTGCCAGCTCACCTCGGGACCGTTCGCCGGAGACCCAGTACTTC	many	TRBV18	.	TRBJ2-5
CASSFRGGYEQYF	TGTGCCAGCAGCTTCCGGGGGGGGTACGAGCAGTACTTC	few	TRBV11-2	TRBD2	TRBJ2-7
CASSDVAESGPQHF	TGTGCCAGCAGTGATGTTGCAGAGTCTGGGCCCCAGCATTTT	many	TRBV6-1	.	TRBJ1-5
CASRDYARTPKGTDTQYF	TGTGCCAGCAGAGACTACGCTCGGACACCGAAAGGTACAGATACGCAGTATTTT	few	TRBV6-2/TRBV6-3	.	TRBJ2-3
CAISQGLGYTF	TGTGCCATCAGTCAGGGACTGGGCTACACCTTC	.	TRBV10-3	.	TRBJ1-2
CASSSDRMSSYEQYF	TGTGCCAGCAGTTCCGACAGGATGAGCTCCTACGAGCAGTACTTC	many	TRBV6-1	.	TRBJ2-7
CASSHDGNYGYTF	TGTGCCAGCTCCCACGACGGGAACTATGGCTACACCTTC	many	TRBV27	.	TRBJ1-2